Shown below are 21 T cell receptor beta chains from a single sample sequenced in a study of CD4+ T cells in melanoma (dated by TCRdb to the early 2020s). Preparation of the library involved the immunoSEQ multiplex PCR assay. Drawn from immuneACCESS, this table holds only the in-frame rearrangements with V and J called that TCRdb kept. Clones are partly lost; checked studies trace under half to an unresolved V gene and leave the rest unexplained. A total of roughly 21,000 clones appear in this sample, roughly 78% of them only once. 9.7% of the sample is in the top ten clones. The receptors originated from a human donor with melanoma.

The chain employs TRBV7-9 and TRBJ2-1; D is uncertain. This CDR3 has 13 amino acids. V lost 3 bases to trimming and J lost 7 bases, with 10 bases between them. Germline CDR1 is SEHNR and CDR2 is FQNEAQ (reference sequence). CDR3 protein: CASSFGSLNEQFF. The CDR3 DNA reads as TGTGCCAGCAGCTTTGGGTCGTTGAATGAGCAGTTCTTC.

This clone qualifies as medium-sized (0.01 to 0.1%). This rearrangement joins TRBV7-6 to TRBJ1-1, with no clear D. Germline assignment: CDR1 SGHVS and CDR2 FNYEAQ. The CDR3 contains 13 residues. Trimming cost V 4 bases and J 3 bases, with 9 bases left between them. CDR3 loop: CASSWGEDTEAFF. Here the CDR3 DNA reads TGTGCCAGCAGCTGGGGAGAGGACACTGAAGCTTTCTTT.

The chain couples TRBV2 to TRBJ1-2, with TRBD1 identical over 8 bases. CDR1 is SNHLY, CDR2 FYNNEI, per germline. V was pared by 11 bases and J by 4 bases, with 15 bases of the junction left unmatched. This CDR3 has 15 amino acids. The CDR3 reads CAGAHPGQEAYGYTF. DNA of the CDR3: TGTGCCGGAGCTCATCCGGGACAGGAGGCCTATGGCTACACCTTC.

The chain links TRBV6-6 to TRBJ1-1; TRBD1 is a possible D gene (5 bases). V was trimmed by 8 bases and J by 0 bases, leaving 10 bases between them. Germline CDR1 and CDR2: MNHNY and SVGAGI (reference sequence). The CDR3 loop spans 13 amino acids. The CDR3 DNA reads TGTGCCAGCTGTCGGGGGGTGAACACTGAAGCTTTCTTT. It yields the protein CASCRGVNTEAFF.

The chain carries TRBV6-1 and TRBJ1-1, with 7 bases matching TRBD1. Germline CDR1 is MNHNS and CDR2 is SASEGT. This CDR3 comprises 13 residues. The ends lost 5 bases at V and 6 bases at J; junction bases unmatched: 6. This CDR3 reads CASSNRGRSEAFF. The CDR3 nucleotides read TGTGCCAGCAGTAACAGGGGTAGGTCTGAAGCTTTCTTT.

The V gene is TRBV30, the J gene TRBJ2-4, with 8 bases that match TRBD1. Germline lookup yields CDR1 GTSNPN and CDR2 SVGIG (reference sequence). The CDR3 is 15 amino acids. Losses at the gene ends were 5 bases for V and 4 bases for J; bases not matched to a gene: 10. The CDR3 sequence: CAWARDNRGKNIQYF. CDR3 bases: TGTGCCTGGGCCAGAGACAACAGGGGGAAAAACATTCAGTACTTC.

This clone was found once. The rearrangement uses TRBV9 and TRBJ2-5; 10 bases line up with TRBD2. The V segment lost 4 bases and the J segment 7 bases; nucleotides outside the gene matches: 13. The CDR3 is 16 residues long. Germline loops: CDR1 SGDLS, CDR2 YYNGEE. The chain's CDR3 is CASSPRPSGGQSTQYF. The CDR3 DNA sequence: TGTGCCAGCAGCCCCAGGCCTAGCGGGGGCCAGTCGACCCAGTACTTC.

A remark on this clone: Other nucleotide sequences from this sample produce the same CDR3. The chain's CDR3 is CASRGLAGEETQYF. Written as DNA, the CDR3 is TGCGCCAGCCGAGGACTAGCGGGTGAAGAGACCCAGTACTTC. This sequence joins TRBV10-2 and TRBJ2-5, with 11 bases aligning to TRBD2. The junction had 5 bases not matched to a gene; V was cut back by 8 bases and J by 3 bases. The CDR3 covers 14 residues. Looked up from germline, CDR1 is WSHSY and CDR2 is SAAADI.

This clone was observed a few times. V is TRBV7-2 and J is TRBJ2-1, with 8 bases that match TRBD2. Per germline, CDR1 SGHTA and CDR2 FQGNSA. The CDR3 contains 14 residues. V lost 3 bases and J lost 5; bases outside the gene matches: 3. The CDR3 coding sequence is TGTGCCAGCAGCTTCGGCGGGGGGAACAATGAGCAGTTCTTC. It is translated as CASSFGGGNNEQFF.

The gene calls are TRBV30 and TRBJ2-5; D remains unclear. V lost 0 bases and J lost 5, with 7 bases in between. Germline loops: CDR1 GTSNPN, CDR2 SVGIG (reference sequence). The CDR3 contains 12 residues. In DNA form, the CDR3 reads TGTGCCTGGAGTGTCTCTGCTGAGACCCAGTACTTC. Translation gives CAWSVSAETQYF.

The chain uses TRBV5-6 and TRBJ1-3; 9 bases are shared with TRBD1. V gave up 4 bases and J gave up 1 base; unmatched junction bases: 6. The CDR3 runs to 16 residues. Germline V gene lookup returns CDR1 SGHDT and CDR2 YYEEEE. CDR3 DNA sequence: TGTGCCAGCAGCCGTGCCGGGACAGGGTCTGGAAACACCATATATTTT. Amino acid sequence: CASSRAGTGSGNTIYF.

This chain joins TRBV29-1 and TRBJ2-4; TRBD1 or TRBD2 may be the D gene (5 bases each). Germline V gene lookup returns CDR1 SQVTM and CDR2 ANQGSEA. V was shortened by 3 bases and J by 12 bases, with 18 bases between the two germline ends. The length of the CDR3 is 13 residues. For the CDR3, the DNA is TGCAGCGTTGATTCTTCGGGACCTCGAAATCAGTACTTC. Translating it yields CSVDSSGPRNQYF.

The chain combines TRBV30 with TRBJ2-3; no definite D call. The V gene's germline CDR1 is GTSNPN and CDR2 SVGIG (reference sequence). The CDR3 is 12 amino acids. The V gene lost 1 base and the J gene lost 4 bases, with 6 bases spanning the gap. The CDR3 nucleotides are TGTGCCTGGAGTGACCCAGCAGATACGCAGTATTTT. Translation: CAWSDPADTQYF.

V usage is TRBV5-4 and J usage is TRBJ1-2; a weak D match, TRBD1 (6 bases). There are 13 residues in the CDR3. Germline V gene lookup returns CDR1 SGHNT and CDR2 YYREEE (reference sequence). Trimming pared 0 bases from V and 7 bases from J, leaving 10 bases between. In nucleotides, the CDR3 is TGTGCCAGCAGCTTGGACAGGGAATTTGGCTACACCTTC. Translation gives CASSLDREFGYTF.

This clone has more than one count but fewer than ten. The V and J genes are TRBV7-2 and TRBJ1-4; D not certain. The CDR3 loop spans 13 amino acids. Germline V gives CDR1 SGHTA, CDR2 FQGNSA. V lost 2 bases, J lost 10 bases, and 11 bases lay in between. CDR3 sequence: CASSLSPTGKLFF. The CDR3 DNA follows: TGTGCCAGCAGCTTATCCCCCACGGGAAAACTGTTTTTT.

The chain employs TRBV6-5 and TRBJ1-1; no firm D call. Germline V gives CDR1 MNHEY, CDR2 SVGAGI. The V gene lost 0 bases and the J gene lost 6 bases, with 11 bases spanning the gap. The CDR3 consists of 14 residues. The CDR3 spells CASSYSIKVAEAFF. DNA of the CDR3: TGTGCCAGCAGTTACTCGATTAAAGTAGCTGAAGCTTTCTTT.

This sequence joins TRBV2 and TRBJ1-1; 7 bases are shared with TRBD1. This CDR3 has 13 residues. CDR1 and CDR2 (germline): SNHLY, FYNNEI. V shed 7 bases and J 2 bases; nucleotides not matched to a gene: 4. This CDR3 is CASKGTANTEAFF. CDR3 nucleotides: TGTGCCAGCAAGGGGACAGCCAACACTGAAGCTTTCTTT. The full variable domain, completed using reference TRBV2 and TRBJ1-1, is EPEVTQTPSHQVTQMGQEVILRCVPISNHLYFYWYRQILGQKVEFLVSFYNNEISEKSEIFDDQFSVERPDGSNFTLKIRSTKLEDSAMYFCASKGTANTEAFFGQGTRLTVV.

The chain recombines TRBV30 with TRBJ1-5; perhaps TRBD1 as D (6 bases). Trimming left V 3 bases short and J 4 bases short, with 22 bases between. Germline V gene data show CDR1 as GTSNPN and CDR2 as SVGIG (reference sequence). CDR3 length equals 17 residues. For the CDR3, the DNA is TGTGCCTGGAGCAAGGGGACACAACATGGGGGGAATCAGCCCCAGCATTTT. Its protein product is CAWSKGTQHGGNQPQHF.

The rearrangement links TRBV5-8 to TRBJ1-2; D ambiguous. The germline gives CDR1 SGHTS, CDR2 YDEGEE. Trimming took 2 bases from V and 8 from J, leaving 10 bases between them. The CDR3 totals 12 residues. The CDR3 loop is CASSLPRRGYTF. CDR3 DNA sequence: TGTGCCAGCAGCTTACCCCGGAGGGGCTACACCTTC. Drawing the rest from reference TRBV5-8 and TRBJ1-2, the complete variable domain is EAGVTQSPTHLIKTRGQQATLRCSPISGHTSVYWYQQALGLGLQFLLWYDEGEERNRGNFPPRFSGRQFPNYSSELNVNALELEDSALYLCASSLPRRGYTFGSGTRLTVV.

This clone was picked up a small number of times. This chain uses TRBV7-9 with TRBJ1-6; no definite D call. The germline V gene has CDR1 SEHNR and CDR2 FQNEAQ (reference sequence). The CDR3 extends over 15 amino acids. Trimming pared 5 bases from V and 0 bases from J, leaving 8 bases between. This CDR3 reads CASSPRSSYNSPLHF. The CDR3, as DNA: TGTGCCAGCAGCCCAAGAAGCTCCTATAATTCACCCCTCCACTTT.

The rearrangement links TRBV7-2 to TRBJ2-2; the match to TRBD1 covers 8 bases. This CDR3 spans 14 amino acids. V gave up 5 bases and J gave up 7 bases; unmatched junction bases: 6. CDR1 SGHTA and CDR2 FQGNSA come from the germline V gene. CDR3 region: CASSPGQGYGELFF. The DNA of the CDR3 is TGTGCCAGCAGCCCCGGACAGGGTTACGGGGAGCTGTTTTTT. Full variable domain (missing parts from reference TRBV7-2 and TRBJ2-2): GAGVSQSPSNKVTEKGKDVELRCDPISGHTALYWYRQSLGQGLEFLIYFQGNSAPDKSGLPSDRFSAERTGGSVSTLTIQRTQQEDSAVYLCASSPGQGYGELFFGEGSRLTVL.